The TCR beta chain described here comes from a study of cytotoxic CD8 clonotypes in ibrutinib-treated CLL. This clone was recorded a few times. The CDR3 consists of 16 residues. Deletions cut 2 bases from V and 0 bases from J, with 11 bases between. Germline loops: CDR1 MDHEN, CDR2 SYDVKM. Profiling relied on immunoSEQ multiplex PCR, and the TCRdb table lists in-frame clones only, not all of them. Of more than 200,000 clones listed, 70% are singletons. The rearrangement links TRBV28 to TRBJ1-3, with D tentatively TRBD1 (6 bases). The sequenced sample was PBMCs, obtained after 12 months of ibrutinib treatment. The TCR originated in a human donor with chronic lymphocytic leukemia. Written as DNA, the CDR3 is TGTGCCAGCAGTTTAGGACAGCTCCTCTCTGGAAACACCATATATTTT. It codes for CASSLGQLLSGNTIYF. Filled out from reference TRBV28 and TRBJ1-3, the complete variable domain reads DVKVTQSSRYLVKRTGEKVFLECVQDMDHENMFWYRQDPGLGLRLIYFSYDVKMKEKGDIPEGYSVSREKKERFSLILESASTNQTSMYLCASSLGQLLSGNTIYFGEGSWLTVV.